This T cell receptor (beta chain) was captured in a study of post-analysis software for immune sequencing data. Study outcomes and limitations: There were a handful of TRBV segments more frequent in patients than controls, and TRBV5-6, TRBV5-1 and TRBV20-1 were among them.

Trimming took off 7 bases at V and 0 bases at J, with 19 bases between the two ends. The CDR3 is 16 residues long. Per germline, CDR1 SQVTM and CDR2 ANQGSEA. This clonotype was counted ten times or more. Its matching antigen is unknown. Unique-molecular-identifier-tagged TCR beta cDNA libraries were used. TCRdb reprocessed the PCR reads with MiXCR, giving one entry per CDR3 protein. This table has about 200,000 distinct CDR3 sequences, 29% appearing once. This sequence joins TRBV29-1 and TRBJ2-1, with D maybe TRBD2 (6 bases). The receptor was derived from a girl under 18 with multiple sclerosis. Input material: blood. CDR3 DNA: TGCAGCGCTTTGATCCGGCTAGCGTCCTCCTACAATGAGCAGTTCTTC. Encoded protein: CSALIRLASSYNEQFF.